This T cell receptor (beta chain) was found in a study of blood T cell repertoires in COVID-19. Overall study: Italy, Spain and the United States were the sources of the convalescent and acute COVID-19 samples. Nucleic acid was either cDNA or gDNA, and it came from T cells, B-cell-depleted T cells, or PBMCs.

In the original workflow: Estimates of nucleated cell counts were drawn from the amplification of reference gene primers. Clones were read by immunoSEQ multiplex PCR, and TCRdb kept only the in-frame ones, dropping some. V, J and clone size derive from that table, while D and trimming were established from the DNA sequence. The sample contains roughly 67,000 clones, more than 75% of which appear only once. The germline V gene encodes CDR1 SGHRS and CDR2 YFSETQ. The CDR3 covers 15 residues. The ends were cut back, 0 bases at V and 3 bases at J, with 11 bases in the middle. This clonotype was obtained from a woman aged 55-69 years with acute or convalescent COVID-19. The sequenced sample consisted of peripheral blood. V is TRBV5-1 and J is TRBJ2-3, with a possible D match to TRBD2 (5 bases). The CDR3 region has the DNA TGCGCCAGCAGCTTGGCATCGGGGTTGACAGATACGCAGTATTTT. The encoded protein is CASSLASGLTDTQYF.